What follows is one T cell receptor beta chain and its context. Its matching antigen is unknown. There are 16 residues in the CDR3. Germline-derived CDR1 and CDR2 are MNHNS and SASEGT. This record belongs to a study of T cells expressing NK-cell markers. Overall study: There were seven HCMV-seropositive donors and one seronegative donor among the eight sequenced. Overall study results and limits: Among CD8+ T cells from about six donors, dominant NKG2C+ clonotypes accounted for roughly 1.0-7.0%. Also leading the CD3+CD56-NKG2C+ fraction in several donors were these clonotypes.

In generating TCR beta cDNA, 5'RACE template switching with UMIs was used. TCRdb re-analyzed the 5' RACE reads; it lists each CDR3 protein once, without DNA. The record lists 90,000 to 130,000 distinct CDR3 sequences, of which the ten most abundant hold less than 20%. Sequencing was performed on blood T cells: a sorted CD56 or NKG2C T cell subset, CD4+ or CD8+ T cells, or bulk PBMC T cells (not recorded which). The receptor was derived from a woman between 18 and 69 years old in good health. The chain employs TRBV6-1 and TRBJ1-1; the TCRdb D gene call, TRBD1, has no DNA to confirm it. The CDR3 sequence is CASSDIGESMWSEAFF.